This T cell receptor (beta chain) comes out of a study of T cells of healthy individuals. J gave up 4 bases and V 4 bases, and 7 bases lay outside the gene matches. The CDR3 runs 16 residues. Germline values: CDR1 SGHVS, CDR2 FQNEAQ. This clonotype was counted only a few times. In TCRdb, the 5' RACE reads were re-called with MiXCR into one record per CDR3 protein. Among around 53,000 distinct CDR3 sequences listed, roughly 14% were seen once. The chain joins TRBV7-8 to TRBJ2-1; 10 nucleotides line up with TRBD1. The clonotype originates from a human donor in good health. The CDR3 DNA is TGTGCCAGCAGCTCAGTTAGACAGGGGGCTTACAATGAGCAGTTCTTC. Protein sequence: CASSSVRQGAYNEQFF.